This is a list of T cell receptor beta chains from one sample in a study of blood T cell repertoires in COVID-19. Method: immunoSEQ multiplex PCR; TCRdb's copy keeps in-frame clones and lacks some. The sample consists of over 600,000 clones, about 87% of them appearing once. The sequenced sample consisted of peripheral blood. These receptors were collected from a woman aged 18-35 years with acute or convalescent COVID-19. Both conserved end residues are part of each CDR3. The order of the fields is D gene, V gene, clone size, J gene, CDR3 DNA, CDR3 protein. The D gene is left open where the match is weak. Rows give clone size only sometimes, using once, few, many, or a class for an expanded clone.

D gene: TRBD1
V gene: TRBV5-1
clone size: .
J gene: TRBJ2-7
CDR3 DNA: TGCGCCAGCAGCTCCTCACCGGGACAGGGTGGGAGGGAGCAGTACTTC
CDR3 protein: CASSSSPGQGGREQYF

D gene: TRBD1
V gene: TRBV27
clone size: .
J gene: TRBJ1-2
CDR3 DNA: TGTGCCACCAGGACAGGGGGCAAGGGATCGGGTGGCTACACCTTC
CDR3 protein: CATRTGGKGSGGYTF

D gene: TRBD2
V gene: TRBV5-1
clone size: .
J gene: TRBJ2-7
CDR3 DNA: TGCGCCAGCAGCTTGGCCCCCGTTATCGGGGGGGCAAGCGAGCAGTACTTC
CDR3 protein: CASSLAPVIGGASEQYF

D gene: .
V gene: TRBV7-9
clone size: few
J gene: TRBJ1-2
CDR3 DNA: TGTGCCAGCTCTTCGGGGGGACCCGATACCTACACCTTC
CDR3 protein: CASSSGGPDTYTF

D gene: .
V gene: TRBV19
clone size: .
J gene: TRBJ1-2
CDR3 DNA: TGTGCCAGTAGTATAGTGGTGGGGGCGATCTATGGCTACACCTTC
CDR3 protein: CASSIVVGAIYGYTF

D gene: .
V gene: TRBV3-1/TRBV3-2
clone size: .
J gene: TRBJ1-4
CDR3 DNA: TGTGCCAGCAGCCAAGCTGGACATTCGGGTGAAAAACTGTTTTTT
CDR3 protein: CASSQAGHSGEKLFF

D gene: TRBD1
V gene: TRBV3-1/TRBV3-2
clone size: .
J gene: TRBJ2-2
CDR3 DNA: TGTGCCAGCAGCCCAGGGGGCGCGACCGGGGAGCTGTTTTTT
CDR3 protein: CASSPGGATGELFF

D gene: TRBD1
V gene: TRBV28
clone size: once
J gene: TRBJ1-2
CDR3 DNA: TGTGCCAGCAGCCCGGGACAGGGACTTAACTATGGCTACACCTTC
CDR3 protein: CASSPGQGLNYGYTF

D gene: TRBD1
V gene: TRBV2
clone size: once
J gene: TRBJ1-1
CDR3 DNA: TGTGCCAGCAGGACAGGGGCCTTGGGAGAGACTGAAGCTTTCTTT
CDR3 protein: CASRTGALGETEAFF

D gene: TRBD1
V gene: TRBV7-2
clone size: .
J gene: TRBJ1-1
CDR3 DNA: TGTGCCAGCAGCTTAGCAGGGACAGACCTGAACACTGAAGCTTTCTTT
CDR3 protein: CASSLAGTDLNTEAFF

D gene: .
V gene: TRBV21-1
clone size: few
J gene: TRBJ1-5
CDR3 DNA: TGTGCCAGCAGCAAAGAGGGGGACAGGGCCGCCAACTATAGCAATCAGCCCCAGCATTTT
CDR3 protein: CASSKEGDRAANYSNQPQHF

D gene: TRBD1
V gene: TRBV6-5
clone size: .
J gene: TRBJ1-6
CDR3 DNA: TGTGCCAGCAGTTTGACAGGGGGTGGCCTGGGTTCACCCCTCCACTTT
CDR3 protein: CASSLTGGGLGSPLHF

D gene: .
V gene: TRBV27
clone size: once
J gene: TRBJ1-1
CDR3 DNA: TGTGCCAGCAGTTTTAATGGGGGCTTAACTGAAGCTTTCTTT
CDR3 protein: CASSFNGGLTEAFF

D gene: TRBD1
V gene: TRBV12-3/TRBV12-4
clone size: .
J gene: TRBJ2-5
CDR3 DNA: TGTGCCAGCAGTTACAGGGGCTCGGAGACCCAGTACTTC
CDR3 protein: CASSYRGSETQYF

D gene: .
V gene: TRBV5-8
clone size: .
J gene: TRBJ1-1
CDR3 DNA: TGTGCCAGCAGCTTGGCACAGGGAAGCACTGAAGCTTTCTTT
CDR3 protein: CASSLAQGSTEAFF

D gene: .
V gene: TRBV29-1
clone size: .
J gene: TRBJ1-1
CDR3 DNA: TGCAGCGCCGGTAGCAATGAAGCTTTCTTT
CDR3 protein: CSAGSNEAFF

D gene: TRBD2
V gene: TRBV30
clone size: .
J gene: TRBJ2-7
CDR3 DNA: TGTGCCTGGAGTCCCGGGGGGAGCTCCTACGAGCAGTACTTC
CDR3 protein: CAWSPGGSSYEQYF

D gene: .
V gene: TRBV5-4
clone size: .
J gene: TRBJ2-1
CDR3 DNA: TGTGCCAGCAGCTTGGTCTCGACGGGGCGGGGTGAGCAGTTCTTC
CDR3 protein: CASSLVSTGRGEQFF

D gene: .
V gene: TRBV7-2
clone size: .
J gene: TRBJ1-6
CDR3 DNA: TGTGCCAGCAGCTCGCTAAATAATTCACCCCTCCACTTT
CDR3 protein: CASSSLNNSPLHF

D gene: TRBD1
V gene: TRBV13
clone size: .
J gene: TRBJ1-5
CDR3 DNA: TGTGCCAGCAGCTACGGACAGGGTGGGGGTCAGCCCCAGCATTTT
CDR3 protein: CASSYGQGGGQPQHF

D gene: .
V gene: TRBV29-1
clone size: .
J gene: TRBJ1-1
CDR3 DNA: TGCAGCGTTGAAAACCCGGTGAACACTGAAGCTTTCTTT
CDR3 protein: CSVENPVNTEAFF

D gene: .
V gene: TRBV5-5
clone size: .
J gene: TRBJ1-2
CDR3 DNA: TGTGCCAGCAGCTTGGCCTACGGGGTGGCCTATGGCTACACCTTC
CDR3 protein: CASSLAYGVAYGYTF

D gene: TRBD1
V gene: TRBV2
clone size: .
J gene: TRBJ1-2
CDR3 DNA: TGTGCCAGCAGTCGGGACAGCTTAAACTATGGCTACACCTTC
CDR3 protein: CASSRDSLNYGYTF

D gene: TRBD1
V gene: TRBV6-5
clone size: .
J gene: TRBJ1-3
CDR3 DNA: TGTGCCAGCAGTTCCCGGGACAGGGAACGAAACACCATATATTTT
CDR3 protein: CASSSRDRERNTIYF

D gene: TRBD1
V gene: TRBV15
clone size: .
J gene: TRBJ1-3
CDR3 DNA: TGTGCCACCAGCAGCCCCCCCGGGGACAGGGCGAGAAACACCATATATTTT
CDR3 protein: CATSSPPGDRARNTIYF

D gene: TRBD1
V gene: TRBV20-1
clone size: .
J gene: TRBJ1-2
CDR3 DNA: TGCAGTGCTAGTTCTTGGACAGGGGGCTATGGCTACACCTTC
CDR3 protein: CSASSWTGGYGYTF

D gene: .
V gene: TRBV9
clone size: .
J gene: TRBJ1-2
CDR3 DNA: TGTGCCAGCAGCGTAGACAGGGCAGGCGGCTACACCTTC
CDR3 protein: CASSVDRAGGYTF

D gene: TRBD1
V gene: TRBV14
clone size: .
J gene: TRBJ1-4
CDR3 DNA: TGTGCCAGCAGCCAAGCCCTCGGGGACAGGGGTAATGAAAAACTGTTTTTT
CDR3 protein: CASSQALGDRGNEKLFF

D gene: TRBD2
V gene: TRBV12-3/TRBV12-4
clone size: .
J gene: TRBJ2-2
CDR3 DNA: TGTGCCAGCAACTGGGAGGGGATCGGGGAGCTGTTTTTT
CDR3 protein: CASNWEGIGELFF

D gene: .
V gene: TRBV19
clone size: few
J gene: TRBJ1-1
CDR3 DNA: TGTGCCAGTAGTTGGGCGGGGGGCACTGAAGCTTTCTTT
CDR3 protein: CASSWAGGTEAFF

D gene: TRBD2
V gene: TRBV7-6
clone size: .
J gene: TRBJ2-1
CDR3 DNA: TGTGCCAGCAGTAACGGGGGGACCTTCAATGAGCAGTTCTTC
CDR3 protein: CASSNGGTFNEQFF

D gene: .
V gene: TRBV19
clone size: .
J gene: TRBJ2-2
CDR3 DNA: TGTGCCAGTAGGACCCGGGATCTTAGGGACACCGGGGAGCTGTTTTTT
CDR3 protein: CASRTRDLRDTGELFF

D gene: TRBD1
V gene: TRBV19
clone size: few
J gene: TRBJ1-2
CDR3 DNA: TGTGCCAGTAGTCCCTCCAGGGGGTATGGCTACACCTTC
CDR3 protein: CASSPSRGYGYTF

D gene: TRBD1
V gene: TRBV3-1/TRBV3-2
clone size: .
J gene: TRBJ1-4
CDR3 DNA: TGTGCCAGCCGGAAACAGGGGCCAGGAGGTAGTGAAAAACTGTTTTTT
CDR3 protein: CASRKQGPGGSEKLFF

D gene: TRBD1
V gene: TRBV7-6
clone size: .
J gene: TRBJ1-6
CDR3 DNA: TGTGCCAGCAGCCTTGGGACAGCAAATTCACCCCTCCACTTT
CDR3 protein: CASSLGTANSPLHF

D gene: TRBD1
V gene: TRBV5-1
clone size: once
J gene: TRBJ1-2
CDR3 DNA: TGCGCCAGCAGCTCAATGGGACAGGGGGCAAATGGCTACACCTTC
CDR3 protein: CASSSMGQGANGYTF

D gene: .
V gene: TRBV5-1
clone size: .
J gene: TRBJ1-4
CDR3 DNA: TGCGCCAGCAGGGTTTACGGGGCAACTAATGAAAAACTGTTTTTT
CDR3 protein: CASRVYGATNEKLFF

D gene: TRBD1
V gene: TRBV7-9
clone size: .
J gene: TRBJ1-5
CDR3 DNA: TGTGCCAGCAGCCCTTCAGGACAGGGATCGGTACAGCCCCAGCATTTT
CDR3 protein: CASSPSGQGSVQPQHF

D gene: TRBD1
V gene: TRBV19
clone size: .
J gene: TRBJ1-1
CDR3 DNA: TGTGCCAGTAGTAGGGTGACAGGGGGCAGGACCACTGAAGCTTTCTTT
CDR3 protein: CASSRVTGGRTTEAFF

D gene: .
V gene: TRBV5-6
clone size: few
J gene: TRBJ2-2
CDR3 DNA: TGTGCCAGCGGGTCTGGAGGCGGGGAGCTGTTTTTT
CDR3 protein: CASGSGGGELFF

D gene: TRBD1
V gene: TRBV3-1/TRBV3-2
clone size: .
J gene: TRBJ2-1
CDR3 DNA: TGTGCCAGCAGCCAAGGGTGGGACAGTTACAATGAGCAGTTCTTC
CDR3 protein: CASSQGWDSYNEQFF